This T cell receptor beta chain derives from a study of regulatory T cells in long-lasting Graves disease. The overall study: In persistent Graves' disease, antithyroid drugs had been taken for over 5 years and TSH receptor antibodies stayed positive. Study-level results: More public clonotypes were shared by persistent patients (about 3,000) than by new patients (about 1,000).

Time point reported: persistent/refractory GD, antithyroid drugs over 5 years with positive TRAb. From RNA extracted from PBMCs, the TCR library was made. CDR3-region Arm-PCR and iRepertoire HTBI primers produced the TCR beta libraries. TCRdb ran MiXCR on the multiplex PCR reads and lists one entry per CDR3 protein. The sample holds 300,000 to 350,000 distinct CDR3 sequences; around 20% are singletons and the top ten take roughly 27%. The CDR3 covers 14 residues. Germline V gene data show CDR1 as GTSNPN and CDR2 as SVGIG (reference sequence). Trimming took off 3 bases at V and 3 bases at J, with 14 bases between the two ends. This clonotype was detected ten times or more. The antigen remains unidentified.

The J gene is TRBJ1-1, the V gene TRBV30, with unresolved D. This sequence originates from a female donor with Graves disease. Sequenced here: peripheral blood mononuclear cells (PBMCs), sampled when the disease was refractory, from a patient treated with antithyroid drugs. For the CDR3, the DNA is TGTGCCTGGAGCGATATAACTGGGGACACTGAAGCTTTCTTT. Translated: CAWSDITGDTEAFF.